The 2 T cell receptor beta chains below were found in one sample sequenced in a study of cytomegalovirus exposure and HLA in healthy donors (dated by TCRdb to about 2017). The library relied on the immunoSEQ multiplex PCR assay. TCRdb limited this immuneACCESS table to in-frame rearrangements with V and J called. A share of clones is missing; checked studies link under half to unresolved V genes, and the rest is unexplained. This sample has tens of thousands of clones in its table, and approximately 94% of those were observed once. Clones ranked in the top ten supply 1.5% to 2% of the sample. Sequencing used PBMCs. The origin of the receptors is a woman under 30 in good health and CMV-seropositive.

This clone came up once. V is TRBV5-1 and J is TRBJ1-2, with D possibly matching TRBD1 (6 bases). Per germline, CDR1 SGHRS and CDR2 YFSETQ. The CDR3 covers 13 residues. Trimming took off 4 bases at V and 6 bases at J, with 13 bases between the two ends. The CDR3 loop is CASSGGDKNGYTF. In DNA form, the CDR3 reads TGCGCCAGCAGCGGGGGGGACAAAAATGGCTACACCTTC.

This rearrangement joins TRBV25-1 to TRBJ2-5, with D possibly being TRBD1 (5 bases). The CDR3 is made up of 14 amino acids. V lost 3 bases and J 1 base, leaving 9 bases between the germline ends. The germline gives CDR1 MGHDK, CDR2 SYGVNS. CDR3 amino acids: CASSDPDSQETQYF. The CDR3 DNA follows: TGTGCCAGCAGTGACCCTGACAGCCAAGAGACCCAGTACTTC.